This T cell receptor (beta chain) was sequenced for a study of blood T cell repertoires in COVID-19 (dated by TCRdb to the early 2020s). In terms of the full investigation: The collaborator samples originated in the United States, Italy and Spain and spanned the acute and convalescent phases of COVID-19. The repertoires were released in a freely available public database meant as a resource for research on the immune response to SARS-CoV-2. A de-identified subject ID, COVID-19 status, age in years and sex were almost always included in the sample metadata. The material from the prospective study consisted of cDNA or gDNA derived from T cells, B-cell-depleted T cells, or PBMCs. The samples were drawn from two sources: the first 160 participants of the ongoing ImmuneRACE study, and 1,200 or so subjects contributed by 6 global collaborators. Where HLA class I and class II types were available, the types were taken from metadata supplied by the sample provider, not from assay-based typing. Deeply sampled blood TCRbeta repertoires from subjects exposed to, actively infected with, or recovered from COVID-19 were included in the dataset. Overall study results and their limits: Clinical and demographic metadata were provided uncurated, with the amount varying by source and participant.

A second Seattle source provided samples from volunteer blood donors who had recovered from COVID-19. Each collaborating institution followed its own protocols to collect whole blood in K2EDTA tubes. For TCRbeta analysis, collaborator samples were shipped as frozen whole blood, as isolated PBMCs, or as DNA extracted from either sample type. TCRbeta CDR3 regions were amplified from genomic DNA using the immunoSEQ Assay, a bias-controlled multiplex PCR. As for the original processing: The number of nucleated cells in each sample was estimated from the amplification of reference gene primers within the assay. To quantify the absolute abundance of each unique TCRbeta CDR3 rearrangement, sequence reads were collapsed and filtered. For each sample, productive Simpson clonality was calculated as the square root of Simpson's diversity index across productive rearrangements. TCRdb obtained this table from immuneACCESS and retained in-frame rearrangements with V and J assigned. These tables miss some clones; where compared with another copy, unresolved V genes account for less than half of the shortfall, and the remainder is unexplained. V and J calls and clone size come straight from that table; D and trimming were deduced from the DNA. The sample profile shows 200,000 to 250,000 clones; around 80% of them were found once. The ten largest make up about 5.1% of the sample.

Trimmed from V: 3 bases; trimmed from J: 10 bases; junction bases lacking a gene match: 6. The germline V gene supplies CDR1 KGHSH and CDR2 LQKENI. The CDR3 spans 15 residues, from the cysteine through the phenylalanine. This entry keeps only the CDR3 DNA: 45 bases, framed from base 1. Concerning this clone: What this receptor recognizes is not known. Nothing much larger sits one base from this clone, and base qualities are not available.

This receptor was identified in a woman aged 55-69 years who had recovered from COVID-19. The V gene is TRBV18 and the J gene is TRBJ1-6, with TRBD1 matching 10 junction bases. Sequencing was performed on peripheral blood. Here is the DNA: TGTGCCAGCTCACCCTCGGGGACAGGGGAATCACCCCTCCACTTT. Its protein is CASSPSGTGESPLHF.